Presented here are 32 T cell receptor beta chains from one specimen sequenced in a study of blood T cell repertoires in COVID-19. Using immunoSEQ multiplex PCR, the repertoire was profiled, and TCRdb retains in-frame clones only, with some absent. The profile covers around 270,000 clones, with around 88% appearing a single time and about 4.6% taken by the ten largest. Sequencing input: peripheral blood. The receptors were gathered from a man aged 35 to 55 with acute or convalescent COVID-19.

The CDR3 loop is CASSVGQGKDEQFF. DNA of the CDR3: TGTGCCAGCAGCGTGGGACAGGGGAAAGATGAGCAGTTCTTC. The J gene is TRBJ2-1, the V gene TRBV9, with 10 bases fitting TRBD1. V dropped 2 bases and J dropped 8; count of bases not matched to a gene: 4. The CDR3 contains 14 residues. Germline V gene lookup returns CDR1 SGDLS and CDR2 YYNGEE.

Points on this clone: Distinct nucleotide sequences in the sample also encode this CDR3. The rearrangement links TRBV6-2 or TRBV6-3 to TRBJ1-5, with 11 positions matching TRBD1. Looked up from germline, CDR1 is MNHEY and CDR2 is SVGEGT. The CDR3 spans 16 residues. V trimming: 6 bases; J trimming: 3 bases; junction bases outside the gene matches: 7. CDR3 sequence reads: CASSPLGQGDNQPQHF. The CDR3 region has the DNA TGTGCCAGCAGCCCTTTGGGACAGGGGGACAATCAGCCCCAGCATTTT.

This sequence joins TRBV4-2 and TRBJ1-2, with TRBD1 identical over 7 bases. The CDR3 is 16 residues long. The germline V gene has CDR1 LGHNA and CDR2 YNFKEQ. J was trimmed by 8 bases and V by 0 bases; bases with no gene match: 12. The DNA of the CDR3 is TGTGCCAGCAGCCAAGATAGCGGAACAGGGGTTTTAGGCTACACCTTC. Its protein product is CASSQDSGTGVLGYTF.

As DNA, the CDR3 is TGCGCCAGCAGCCCAACAGGGAGCATCCTAGCCAAAAACATTCAGTACTTC. It translates to CASSPTGSILAKNIQYF. The V and J genes are TRBV5-1 and TRBJ2-4; D possibly corresponds to TRBD1 (6 bases). The CDR3 length is 17 residues. V lost 4 bases and J lost 0, with 17 bases in between. CDR1 and CDR2 from the germline V gene are SGHRS and YFSETQ.

Concerning this clone itself: Distinct nucleotide sequences in the sample also encode this CDR3. Here the CDR3 DNA reads TGTGCCAGCAGCTTGGACAGACGAGGCTACACCTTC. This translates into CASSLDRRGYTF. The chain carries TRBV5-4 and TRBJ1-2, with D uncertain. The CDR3 sequence is 12 residues long. Trimming took off 0 bases at V and 8 bases at J, with 8 bases between the two ends. Germline V lookup: CDR1 SGHNT, CDR2 YYREEE (reference sequence). The full variable domain, in which reference TRBV5-4 and TRBJ1-2 provide the parts outside the CDR3, is ETGVTQSPTHLIKTRGQQVTLRCSSQSGHNTVSWYQQALGQGPQFIFQYYREEENGRGNFPPRFSGLQFPNYSSELNVNALELDDSALYLCASSLDRRGYTFGSGTRLTVV.

The chain uses TRBV2 and TRBJ1-6; TRBD1 matches 10 bases. V trimming: 6 bases; J trimming: 9 bases; junction bases outside the gene matches: 17. The CDR3 is 18 amino acids. CDR1 SNHLY and CDR2 FYNNEI come from the germline V gene. The chain's CDR3 is CASSQPSRGTGDRSPLHF. As DNA, the CDR3 is TGTGCCAGCAGCCAACCCTCGCGGGGGACAGGGGATCGTTCACCCCTCCACTTT.

This clone was detected only once. Additional DNA sequences in this sample encode the identical CDR3. The genes are TRBV12-3 or TRBV12-4 and TRBJ1-1; TRBD1 aligns across 9 bases. CDR3 length: 13 residues. V dropped 6 bases and J dropped 5; count of bases not matched to a gene: 4. CDR3 amino acids: CASSLDRGTEAFF. The CDR3 nucleotides read TGTGCCAGCAGCCTCGACAGGGGGACTGAAGCTTTCTTT.

The V call is TRBV4-2, the J call TRBJ2-7; 8 bases line up with TRBD2. There are 17 residues in the CDR3. Germline lookup yields CDR1 LGHNA and CDR2 YNFKEQ. V was pared by 2 bases and J by 1 base, with 10 bases of the junction left unmatched. The CDR3: CASSQLSGDWGSYEQYF. The CDR3, as DNA: TGTGCCAGCAGCCAACTTAGCGGGGACTGGGGATCCTACGAGCAGTACTTC.

This chain uses TRBV27 with TRBJ2-1; D remains ambiguous. The V end lost 3 bases, the J end lost 6 bases, and 9 bases lay between the germline ends. This CDR3 is built from 13 residues. Germline V gene sequence: CDR1 MNHEY, CDR2 SMNVEV (reference sequence). For the CDR3, the DNA is TGTGCCAGCAGTTTGCGCAGGCGCAATGAGCAGTTCTTC. This translates into CASSLRRRNEQFF.

The CDR3 DNA follows: TGTGCCAGCAGTTACGGCGGCTTTCAGCCCCAGCATTTT. As protein: CASSYGGFQPQHF. This chain joins TRBV6-2 or TRBV6-3 and TRBJ1-5, with D hard to call. Trimming left V 2 bases short and J 6 bases short, with 8 bases between. The V gene's germline CDR1 is MNHEY and CDR2 SVGEGT. This CDR3 is built from 13 residues.

The rearrangement uses TRBV7-3 and TRBJ2-1; 12 nucleotides align to TRBD2. CDR1 and CDR2 (germline): SGHTA, FQGTGA. The CDR3 extends over 18 amino acids. The junction had 10 bases not matched to a gene; V was cut back by 2 bases and J by 5 bases. CDR3 nucleotide sequence: TGTGCCAGCAGCTTATTTGCCGTGCGGACTAGCGGGGACAATGAGCAGTTCTTC. Its translation: CASSLFAVRTSGDNEQFF.

This clone has more than one count but fewer than ten. The V call is TRBV2, the J call TRBJ1-2; D is unclear. The CDR3 length is 13 residues. The V end was cut by 5 bases, the J end by 1 base, with 8 bases between. CDR1 is SNHLY, CDR2 FYNNEI, per germline. The CDR3 nucleotides read TGTGCCAGCAGTAGGGAGATTAACTATGGCTACACCTTC. It encodes CASSREINYGYTF.

This chain uses TRBV19 with TRBJ2-1; TRBD1 agrees at 8 bases. The ends lost 5 bases at V and 3 bases at J; junction bases unmatched: 6. CDR3 length: 15 residues. From germline, CDR1 is LNHDA and CDR2 SQIVND (reference sequence). This CDR3 is CASSSGQANYNEQFF. CDR3 coding DNA: TGTGCCAGTAGTTCGGGACAGGCAAACTACAATGAGCAGTTCTTC.

V and J are TRBV12-5 and TRBJ1-2; 8 bases line up with TRBD1. This CDR3 is built from 13 residues. Germline V gene data show CDR1 as LGHNT and CDR2 as FRNRAP. V lost 6 bases, J lost 4 bases, and 4 bases stayed unmatched. CDR3 residues: CASGQGVTYGYTF. The CDR3 bases are TGTGCTAGTGGACAGGGGGTTACCTATGGCTACACCTTC.

The gene calls are TRBV20-1 and TRBJ2-7; no definite D call. Trimming stripped 5 bases from V and 2 bases from J, with 4 bases between. The CDR3 extends over 10 amino acids. CDR1 is DFQATT and CDR2 is SNEGSKA in the germline V gene (reference sequence). CDR3 coding DNA: TGCAGTGCTTCTACCTACGAGCAGTACTTC. Its translation is CSASTYEQYF.

The genes are TRBV10-1 and TRBJ1-6, with 7 bases identical to TRBD1. The CDR3 covers 13 residues. Germline loops: CDR1 WNHNN, CDR2 SYGVQD (reference sequence). Trimming removed 5 bases from V and 7 bases from J; junction bases left unmatched: 2. The CDR3, as DNA: TGCGCCAGCAGTCTAGGGGGCAATTCACCCCTCCACTTT. Residues: CASSLGGNSPLHF.

The chain is built from TRBV13 and TRBJ2-1; 9 bases match TRBD2. Trimming at V came to 3 bases and at J to 7 bases, leaving 7 bases not matched to a gene. Germline V gene lookup returns CDR1 PRHDT and CDR2 FYEKMQ (reference sequence). The CDR3 contains 15 residues. The CDR3 nucleotides read TGTGCCAGCAGCTTCCCCAGCGGGGGGAGAAATGAGCAGTTCTTC. It is translated as CASSFPSGGRNEQFF.

The chain combines TRBV5-1 with TRBJ2-1; a weak D match, TRBD2 (6 bases). V was cut by 3 bases and J by 6 bases, with 16 bases left in between. The CDR3 has 15 residues. Germline loops: CDR1 SGHRS, CDR2 YFSETQ. CDR3 amino acids: CASSSLGTYSNEQFF. Written as DNA, the CDR3 is TGCGCCAGCAGCTCGTTAGGGACTTATTCCAATGAGCAGTTCTTC. Full variable domain (rest looked up from reference TRBV5-1 and TRBJ2-1): KAGVTQTPRYLIKTRGQQVTLSCSPISGHRSVSWYQQTPGQGLQFLFEYFSETQRNKGNFPGRFSGRQFSNSRSEMNVSTLELGDSALYLCASSSLGTYSNEQFFGPGTRLTVL.

This chain uses TRBV3-1 (or the pseudogene TRBV3-2) with TRBJ1-1, with 11 bases fitting TRBD1. CDR3 size: 13 residues. Germline CDR1 LGHDT, CDR2 YNNKEL (reference sequence). V lost 4 bases and J lost 11; bases outside the gene matches: 6. This chain's CDR3 is CASSPGQGGGAFF. The CDR3 region has the DNA TGTGCCAGCAGCCCGGGACAGGGGGGTGGTGCTTTCTTT.

The V gene is TRBV9, the J gene TRBJ1-2; D is perhaps TRBD1 (5 bases). Trimming shortened V by 3 bases and J by 1 base, and 13 bases separated the two germline ends. The CDR3 is made up of 15 amino acids. CDR1 and CDR2 from the germline V gene are SGDLS and YYNGEE. CDR3 sequence: CASSALGQGNYGYTF. The CDR3 nucleotides are TGTGCCAGCAGCGCCCTCGGCCAGGGTAACTATGGCTACACCTTC.

The gene calls are TRBV5-4 and TRBJ2-3, with 10 bases that match TRBD2. Germline V gives CDR1 SGHNT, CDR2 YYREEE (reference sequence). V lost 5 bases, J lost 5 bases, and 5 bases stayed unmatched. The CDR3 runs 14 residues. The CDR3 bases are TGTGCCAGCAGATTAGGACTAGCGGTAGATACGCAGTATTTT. It specifies CASRLGLAVDTQYF. The full variable domain, completed using reference TRBV5-4 and TRBJ2-3, is ETGVTQSPTHLIKTRGQQVTLRCSSQSGHNTVSWYQQALGQGPQFIFQYYREEENGRGNFPPRFSGLQFPNYSSELNVNALELDDSALYLCASRLGLAVDTQYFGPGTRLTVL.

This chain connects TRBV7-2 to TRBJ1-5, with unresolved D. Germline values: CDR1 SGHTA, CDR2 FQGNSA. Trimming left V 1 base short and J 11 bases short, with 18 bases between. The CDR3 runs to 15 residues. The CDR3 loop reads CASSLGFINLGTQHF. In DNA form, the CDR3 reads TGTGCCAGCAGCTTAGGGTTCATCAACTTGGGCACCCAGCATTTT.

Only a few counts were recorded for this clone. The rearrangement links TRBV5-1 to TRBJ1-1, with TRBD1 matching over 7 bases. V lost 6 bases to trimming and J lost 1 base; unmatched junction nucleotides: 3. Per germline, CDR1 SGHRS and CDR2 YFSETQ. This CDR3 contains 13 residues. DNA of the CDR3: TGCGCCAGCATGACAGGGCCGAACACTGAAGCTTTCTTT. It encodes CASMTGPNTEAFF. Variable domain in full (rest from reference TRBV5-1 and TRBJ1-1): KAGVTQTPRYLIKTRGQQVTLSCSPISGHRSVSWYQQTPGQGLQFLFEYFSETQRNKGNFPGRFSGRQFSNSRSEMNVSTLELGDSALYLCASMTGPNTEAFFGQGTRLTVV.

V gene TRBV15 combines with J gene TRBJ1-5, with D perhaps TRBD1 (6 bases). The V gene lost 3 bases and the J gene lost 7 bases, with 16 bases spanning the gap. The CDR3 is 15 residues long. Germline V CDR1 and CDR2: LNHNV, YYDKDF (reference sequence). The CDR3 bases are TGTGCCACCAGCAGGATACAGGGATACGGGCAGCCCCAGCATTTT. Its protein is CATSRIQGYGQPQHF.

This chain joins TRBV27 and TRBJ2-7; maybe TRBD2 (6 bases). The germline gives CDR1 MNHEY, CDR2 SMNVEV (reference sequence). The CDR3 consists of 15 residues. Trimming removed 1 base at V and 1 base at J, with 11 bases between. The CDR3 region is CASSLFPRESYEQYF. CDR3 coding DNA: TGTGCCAGCAGTTTATTCCCCCGGGAGTCCTACGAGCAGTACTTC.

The V gene is TRBV25-1, the J gene TRBJ2-3; D might be TRBD2 (6 bases). Germline CDR1 MGHDK, CDR2 SYGVNS. V was clipped by 1 base and J by 2 bases, with 10 bases between them. CDR3 length: 15 amino acids. The CDR3 region has the DNA TGTGCCAGCAGTGAATTGGGCGGGGACACAGATACGCAGTATTTT. Protein: CASSELGGDTDTQYF.

The chain is built from TRBV29-1 and TRBJ1-4, with D possibly matching TRBD1 (6 bases). The CDR3 has 15 amino acids. Trimming removed 0 bases at V and 5 bases at J, with 13 bases between. Germline values: CDR1 SQVTM, CDR2 ANQGSEA. CDR3: CSVEEVRGTNEKLFF. CDR3 coding DNA: TGCAGCGTTGAAGAGGTTAGGGGGACAAATGAAAAACTGTTTTTT. Variable domain in full (rest from reference TRBV29-1 and TRBJ1-4): SAVISQKPSRDICQRGTSLTIQCQVDSQVTMMFWYRQQPGQSLTLIATANQGSEATYESGFVIDKFPISRPNLTFSTLTVSNMSPEDSSIYLCSVEEVRGTNEKLFFGSGTQLSVL.

The rearrangement uses TRBV5-1 and TRBJ1-2, with D possibly being TRBD1 (5 bases). V lost 1 base to trimming and J lost 4 bases, with 14 bases between them. The CDR3 loop spans 15 amino acids. Germline V gene lookup returns CDR1 SGHRS and CDR2 YFSETQ. The chain's CDR3 is CASSLLAGQGYGYTF. The CDR3 DNA sequence: TGCGCCAGCAGCTTGTTGGCAGGGCAAGGCTATGGCTACACCTTC.

In DNA form, the CDR3 reads TGTGCCAGCAGCTTAAGTGACAGGGGGCGCTCCGGTAACTATGGCTACACCTTC. Residues: CASSLSDRGRSGNYGYTF. The chain is built from TRBV7-2 and TRBJ1-2; 10 nucleotides line up with TRBD1. J was trimmed by 1 base and V by 2 bases; bases with no gene match: 10. Germline V lookup: CDR1 SGHTA, CDR2 FQGNSA. CDR3 length: 18 residues.

The rearrangement joins TRBV5-4 to TRBJ1-3; a possible D gene is TRBD1 (6 bases). This CDR3 region has 18 residues. Between the trimmed V and J ends, which lost 2 bases and 0 bases, there was a span of 18 bases. Per germline, CDR1 SGHNT and CDR2 YYREEE (reference sequence). The CDR3 coding sequence is TGTGCCAGCAGCTTAAATTTTGGGACAAGATACTCTGGAAACACCATATATTTT. Encoded protein: CASSLNFGTRYSGNTIYF.

The chain recombines TRBV3-1 (or the pseudogene TRBV3-2) with TRBJ1-2; D might be TRBD1 (5 bases). Germline values: CDR1 LGHDT, CDR2 YNNKEL (reference sequence). The CDR3 is made up of 15 amino acids. V lost 4 bases and J lost 1, with 13 bases in between. In DNA form, the CDR3 reads TGTGCCAGCAGCCCGGCGGGGGGGGGTAACTATGGCTACACCTTC. Its translation is CASSPAGGGNYGYTF.

The V gene is TRBV12-3 or TRBV12-4, the J gene TRBJ1-1; D is possibly TRBD1 (5 bases). CDR3 length: 12 residues. The V end was cut by 4 bases, the J end by 4 bases, with 7 bases between. The CDR3: CASSSGFTEAFF. Here the CDR3 DNA reads TGTGCCAGCAGTTCAGGGTTCACTGAAGCTTTCTTT.